This T cell receptor (beta chain) was profiled in a study of technical replicates of blood from four donors. On this clone: At the DNA level, this CDR3 is encoded by other sequences in the same sample as well.

Deletions cut 5 bases from V and 9 bases from J, with 11 bases between. Germline V gene data show CDR1 as SEHNR and CDR2 as FQNEAQ (reference sequence). This CDR3 is 12 amino acids long. Profiling relied on immunoSEQ multiplex PCR, and the TCRdb table lists in-frame clones only, not all of them. Here the sample spans 75,000 to 95,000 clones, over 80% being singletons. The sequence was collected from a human donor in good health. The gene calls are TRBV7-9 and TRBJ2-1; perhaps TRBD1 as D (7 bases). The material sequenced was T cells isolated from PBMCs. CDR3 sequence reads: CASSPQGGEQFF. Here the CDR3 DNA reads TGTGCCAGCAGCCCGCAGGGGGGTGAGCAGTTCTTC.